This T cell receptor (beta chain) was recorded in a study of blood T cell repertoires in COVID-19. About the research overall: Sites in the United States, Italy and Spain provided acute and convalescent COVID-19 samples. T cells, B-cell-depleted T cells, or PBMCs supplied cDNA or gDNA.

Original processing notes: Amplified reference gene primers provided the basis for estimating nucleated cell counts. Here immunoSEQ multiplex PCR was the method, and the copy in TCRdb shows in-frame clones only, minus some. Clone size and V and J calls were adopted from that table, with D and trimming inferred from the DNA. The sample includes tens of thousands of clones, 80% to 90% of them seen just once. V trimming: 6 bases; J trimming: 4 bases; junction bases outside the gene matches: 5. This CDR3 contains 14 residues. Germline V gene lookup returns CDR1 SNHLY and CDR2 FYNNEI. The V and J genes are TRBV2 and TRBJ2-7; 11 positions match TRBD1. The sample comprised peripheral blood. The TCR originated in a woman aged 80 or over with active or convalescent COVID-19. The DNA for the CDR3 is TGTGCCAGCAGGAGGGACAGGGGGTATTACGAGCAGTACTTC. It translates to CASRRDRGYYEQYF. Based on the CDR3 plus reference TRBV2 and TRBJ2-7, the full variable domain is EPEVTQTPSHQVTQMGQEVILRCVPISNHLYFYWYRQILGQKVEFLVSFYNNEISEKSEIFDDQFSVERPDGSNFTLKIRSTKLEDSAMYFCASRRDRGYYEQYFGPGTRLTVT.